The sequence of this T cell receptor (beta chain) was determined in a study of control samples from healthy donors and cancer patients. From germline, CDR1 is LGHNA and CDR2 YSLEER. The CDR3 length is 12 residues. V gave up 4 bases and J gave up 4 bases, with 5 bases separating them. Using immunoSEQ multiplex PCR, the repertoire was profiled, and TCRdb retains in-frame clones only, with some absent. Of 110,000 or so clones detected, approximately 90% appear once; the ten largest clones hold 15% to 20%. The sample was blood. The V call is TRBV4-3, the J call TRBJ1-3; D gene ambiguous. The source of this sequence is a woman aged 45 to 65 in good health. The CDR3 bases are TGCGCCAGCAGCCCGAGGGGAAACACCATATATTTT. Translation gives CASSPRGNTIYF.